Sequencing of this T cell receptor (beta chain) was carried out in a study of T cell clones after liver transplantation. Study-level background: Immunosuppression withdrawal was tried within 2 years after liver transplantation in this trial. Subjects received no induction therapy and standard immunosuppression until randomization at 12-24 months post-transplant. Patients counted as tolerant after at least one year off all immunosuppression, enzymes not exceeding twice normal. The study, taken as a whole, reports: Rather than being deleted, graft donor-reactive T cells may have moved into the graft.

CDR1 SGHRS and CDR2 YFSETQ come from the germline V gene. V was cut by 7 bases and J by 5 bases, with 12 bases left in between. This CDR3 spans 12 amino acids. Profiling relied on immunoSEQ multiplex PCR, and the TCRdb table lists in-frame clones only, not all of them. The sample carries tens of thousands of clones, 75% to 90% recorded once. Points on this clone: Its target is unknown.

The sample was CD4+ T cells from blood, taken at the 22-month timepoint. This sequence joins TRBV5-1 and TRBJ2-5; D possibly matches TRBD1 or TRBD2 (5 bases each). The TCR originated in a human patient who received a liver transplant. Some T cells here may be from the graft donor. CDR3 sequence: CASGGSGETQYF. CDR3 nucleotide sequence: TGCGCCAGCGGGGGATCCGGGGAGACCCAGTACTTC.